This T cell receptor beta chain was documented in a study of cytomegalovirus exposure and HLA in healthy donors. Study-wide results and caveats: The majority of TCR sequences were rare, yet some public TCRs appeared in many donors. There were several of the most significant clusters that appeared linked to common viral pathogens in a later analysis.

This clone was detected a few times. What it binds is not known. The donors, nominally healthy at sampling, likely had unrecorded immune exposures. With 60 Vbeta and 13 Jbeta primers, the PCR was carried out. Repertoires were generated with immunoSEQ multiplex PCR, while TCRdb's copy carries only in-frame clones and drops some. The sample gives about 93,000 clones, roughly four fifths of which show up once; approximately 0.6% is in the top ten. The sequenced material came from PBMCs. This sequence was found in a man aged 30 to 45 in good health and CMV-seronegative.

The DNA for the CDR3 is TGTGCCAGCAGCGCTTTAGGGACAGGGAACAATGAGCAGTTCTTC. This sequence encodes CASSALGTGNNEQFF. The chain links TRBV27 to TRBJ2-1, with TRBD1 matching 9 bases. Losses at the gene ends were 6 bases for V and 5 bases for J; bases not matched to a gene: 8. The V gene's germline CDR1 is MNHEY and CDR2 SMNVEV (reference sequence). CDR3 length: 15 residues.